This paragraph covers one T cell receptor (beta chain) sequence. Original data processing: Nucleated cell counts were estimated from reference gene primer amplification. The assay was immunoSEQ multiplex PCR, and TCRdb's table has in-frame clones only and misses some. From that table come the V and J calls and clone size; the DNA was used to work out D and trimming. Of roughly 350,000 clones in the sample, about 89% are singletons; the top ten hold about 6%. The junction had 3 bases not matched to a gene; V was cut back by 2 bases and J by 2 bases. The CDR3 has 15 amino acids. Per the germline V gene, CDR1 is KGHSH and CDR2 is LQKENI. The data were obtained in a study of blood T cell repertoires in COVID-19. In the study overall: The samples span acute and convalescent COVID-19 from the United States, Italy and Spain. Sources were T cells, B-cell-depleted T cells, or PBMCs; the material itself was cDNA or gDNA.

Seattle enrolled patients during active infection and tracked them longitudinally. The chain is built from TRBV18 and TRBJ2-7, with 10 nucleotides matching TRBD1. Sequences were obtained from peripheral blood. This receptor was taken from a woman aged 50 to 60 with COVID-19, enrolled during active disease. This CDR3 is CASSPGQGVAYEQYF. The CDR3 DNA reads TGTGCCAGCTCACCAGGACAGGGGGTCGCCTACGAGCAGTACTTC.